This note documents a single TCR beta chain sequence. Its antigen is still unknown. The data originate from a study of Tregs in tolerant kidney transplant recipients. Study information: Mixed chimerism was transient after nonmyeloablative marrow transplants from related graft donors.

The assay was immunoSEQ multiplex PCR, and TCRdb's table has in-frame clones only and misses some. The sample shows 50,000 to 75,000 clones, 95% to 98% of them seen only once. Study-level points and caveats: This study did not directly address biological reproducibility.

V shed 0 bases and J shed 6 bases, with 13 bases lying between them. Germline CDR1 reads SGHDT; CDR2 reads YYEEEE. The CDR3 contains 14 residues. Unstimulated regulatory T cells (CD4+CD25+CD127-), CD4+CD25- non-regulatory cells, CD4 and CD8 cells were FACS-sorted from thawed PBMCs. V and J are TRBV5-6 and TRBJ2-7, with a weak D call TRBD2 (6 bases). This clonotype originated in a human donor who received a combined kidney and bone marrow transplant. Sequencing was performed on Tregs from blood, taken before the transplant. CDR3 in amino acids: CASSLARDFSEQYF. The DNA of the CDR3 is TGTGCCAGCAGCTTGGCCCGGGACTTCAGCGAGCAGTACTTC.